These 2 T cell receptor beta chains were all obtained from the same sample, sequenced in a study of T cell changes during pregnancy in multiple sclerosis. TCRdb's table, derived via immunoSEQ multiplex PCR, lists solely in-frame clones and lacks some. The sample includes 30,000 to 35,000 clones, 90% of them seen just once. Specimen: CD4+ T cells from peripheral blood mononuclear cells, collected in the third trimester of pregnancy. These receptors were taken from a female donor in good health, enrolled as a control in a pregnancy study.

CDR3 loop: CASSPPGLAAPTREQFF. In DNA, the CDR3 is TGTGCCAGCTCACCCCCCGGACTAGCGGCCCCAACCCGGGAGCAGTTCTTC. The chain couples TRBV18 to TRBJ2-1; 10 bases agree with TRBD2. The V and J ends lost 3 bases and 10 bases, in that order; junction bases with no gene match: 15. Germline CDR1 reads KGHSH; CDR2 reads LQKENI. The CDR3 is 17 amino acids.

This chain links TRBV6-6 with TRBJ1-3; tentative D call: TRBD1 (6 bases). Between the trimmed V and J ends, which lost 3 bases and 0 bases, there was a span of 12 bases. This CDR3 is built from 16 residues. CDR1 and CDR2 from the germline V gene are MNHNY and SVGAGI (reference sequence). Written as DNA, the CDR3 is TGTGCCAGCAGTTATCCACAGGGCACCTCTGGAAACACCATATATTTT. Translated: CASSYPQGTSGNTIYF.